This TCR beta chain is drawn from a study of T cells after yellow fever vaccination. General study findings and limits: Sorted repertoires could include abundant contaminating clonotypes from bulk cells. Post-booster repertoires again held most primary-vaccination clones (about 96% CD4, 80% to 90% CD8). When the response was secondary, it was weaker but reached its peak faster, day 5 versus 15.

5'RACE template switching added a universal primer site and UMIs to TCR cDNA. TCRdb ran MiXCR on the 5' RACE reads and lists one entry per CDR3 protein. The data contain 300,000 to 400,000 distinct CDR3 sequences, about 7.8% of them singletons. Looked up from germline, CDR1 is SGHRS and CDR2 is YFSETQ. The germline V and J ends were trimmed by 3 bases and 0 bases, with 12 bases remaining between them. This CDR3 spans 15 amino acids. As regards this clonotype: Its specificity is unknown.

Sequencing was performed on PBMCs, taken approximately 47 days after the first yellow fever vaccination. This TCR derives from a man aged 18 to 29 who received the YFV17D yellow fever vaccine. The rearrangement links TRBV5-1 to TRBJ1-2, with a possible D match to TRBD1 (5 bases). In DNA form, the CDR3 reads TGCGCCAGCAGCTGGGGGACGGCCTCTAACTATGGCTACACCTTC. Its protein is CASSWGTASNYGYTF.